Sequencing of this TCR beta chain was carried out in a study of OX40 agonist ivuxolimab in advanced cancers. The CDR3 covers 17 residues. Trimming took off 5 bases at V and 4 bases at J, with 21 bases between the two ends. Germline assignment: CDR1 MDHEN and CDR2 SYDVKM. Whole-study results and caveats: Researchers did not determine the expanded peripheral T cells' antigen specificity. Among some nonresponders, normalized T-cell clonal expansion was also low.

Worth noting for this clone: The antigen is unknown.

Sequencing was performed with immunoSEQ multiplex PCR; in TCRdb, only in-frame clones are kept and a portion is missing. The sample shows 75,000 to 95,000 clones, around 93% of them seen only once. The rearrangement uses TRBV28 and TRBJ1-5, with TRBD1 as a possible D gene (6 bases). The source is an adult with an advanced solid tumor such as melanoma, head and neck, liver or kidney cancer. Sample: CD4+ or CD8+ T cells sorted from blood, taken in a trial of the OX40 agonist ivuxolimab. The CDR3 is CASSRTTGIRYNQPQHF. The CDR3 DNA reads as TGTGCCAGCAGTCGAACGACAGGAATAAGGTATAATCAGCCCCAGCATTTT.